This T cell receptor (beta chain) was profiled in a study of vaccination and CD4 T cells after COVID-19. With the Oncomine TCR Beta short-read assay, DNA from cultured CD4+ T cells was sequenced. Via MiXCR, TCRdb re-called the PCR reads, giving one row per CDR3 protein. Among roughly 20,000 distinct CDR3 sequences, about 60% were seen once, and the ten largest hold 7.5% to 9%. This clonotype was observed once. As yet, its antigen is unknown. Treatment reported: approximately 11-day PBMC culture with coronavirus spike peptide pools or control peptides (ViraFEST assay). The sequenced sample was CD4+ T cells from blood, cultured in vitro. This receptor was taken from a human donor who had recovered from COVID-19.

CDR3 sequence reads: CASIRGQRAPNEAFF. CDR3 DNA sequence: TGTGCCAGCATAAGAGGACAGAGAGCGCCAAATGAAGCTTTCTTT. The rearrangement joins TRBV28 to TRBJ1-1; D might be TRBD1 (6 bases). CDR3 length: 15 residues. The V and J ends lost 7 bases and 7 bases respectively, with 22 bases between them. From germline, CDR1 is MDHEN and CDR2 SYDVKM.